This TCR beta chain originates from a study of spatial heterogeneity in lung cancer. This clonotype was seen more than once but under ten times. TCRdb re-called the 5' RACE reads with MiXCR, one entry per CDR3 protein. The sample comprises fewer than 60,000 distinct CDR3 sequences, around 6.7% of which are singletons, and over 30% rests with the top ten. Germline CDR1 MGHRA, CDR2 YSYEKL. The length of the CDR3 is 14 residues. V lost 4 bases and J lost 2, with 9 bases in between. As to time point: blood at routine non-recurrence follow-up after resection. Unsorted tumor, nontumor lung tissue or cryopreserved PBMC supplied the whole RNA.

The sequence was obtained from a female donor with early-stage non-small cell lung cancer. The chain recombines TRBV4-1 with TRBJ2-1, with a weak D call TRBD2 (5 bases). This specimen consisted of PBMCs, obtained at follow-up. This chain's CDR3 is CASSPYGAYNEQFF. The CDR3 nucleotides read TGCGCCAGCAGCCCTTACGGGGCCTACAATGAGCAGTTCTTC.